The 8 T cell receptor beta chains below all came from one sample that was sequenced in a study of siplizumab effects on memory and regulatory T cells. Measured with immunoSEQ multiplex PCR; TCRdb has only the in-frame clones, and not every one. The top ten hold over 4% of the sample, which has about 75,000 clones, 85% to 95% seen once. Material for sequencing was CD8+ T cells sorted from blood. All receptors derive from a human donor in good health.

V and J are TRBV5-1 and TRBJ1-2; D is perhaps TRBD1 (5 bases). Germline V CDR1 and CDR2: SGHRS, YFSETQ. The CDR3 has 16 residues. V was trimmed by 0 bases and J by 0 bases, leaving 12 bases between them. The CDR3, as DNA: TGCGCCAGCAGCTTGGGGGTGGACACCTCTAACTATGGCTACACCTTC. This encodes CASSLGVDTSNYGYTF.

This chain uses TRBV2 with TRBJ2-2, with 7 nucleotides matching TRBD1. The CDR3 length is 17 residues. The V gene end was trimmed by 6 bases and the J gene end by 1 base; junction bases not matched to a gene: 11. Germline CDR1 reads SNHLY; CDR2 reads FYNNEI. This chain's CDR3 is CASRQPLDRVNTGELFF. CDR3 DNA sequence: TGTGCCAGCAGACAACCCCTCGACAGGGTGAACACCGGGGAGCTGTTTTTT.

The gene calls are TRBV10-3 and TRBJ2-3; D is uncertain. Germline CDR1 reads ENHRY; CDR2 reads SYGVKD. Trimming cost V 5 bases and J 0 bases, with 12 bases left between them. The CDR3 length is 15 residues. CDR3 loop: CAISTHKDSTDTQYF. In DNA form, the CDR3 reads TGTGCCATCAGTACCCACAAAGATAGCACAGATACGCAGTATTTT.

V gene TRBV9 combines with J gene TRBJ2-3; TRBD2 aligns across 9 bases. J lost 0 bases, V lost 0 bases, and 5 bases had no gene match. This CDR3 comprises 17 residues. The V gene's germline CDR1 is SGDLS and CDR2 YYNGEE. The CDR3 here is CASSVEGGGDSTDTQYF. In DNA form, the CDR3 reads TGTGCCAGCAGCGTAGAAGGCGGGGGGGATAGCACAGATACGCAGTATTTT. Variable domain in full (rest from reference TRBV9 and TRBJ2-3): DSGVTQTPKHLITATGQRVTLRCSPRSGDLSVYWYQQSLDQGLQFLIQYYNGEERAKGNILERFSAQQFPDLHSELNLSSLELGDSALYFCASSVEGGGDSTDTQYFGPGTRLTVL.

In nucleotides, the CDR3 is TGTGCCAGCAGCGCCCCCGGGAGGGCCACTGAAGCTTTCTTT. This gives the protein CASSAPGRATEAFF. The chain links TRBV9 to TRBJ1-1; D gene ambiguous. The CDR3 loop spans 14 amino acids. From germline, CDR1 is SGDLS and CDR2 YYNGEE. The germline V and J ends were trimmed by 3 bases and 4 bases, with 13 bases remaining between them.

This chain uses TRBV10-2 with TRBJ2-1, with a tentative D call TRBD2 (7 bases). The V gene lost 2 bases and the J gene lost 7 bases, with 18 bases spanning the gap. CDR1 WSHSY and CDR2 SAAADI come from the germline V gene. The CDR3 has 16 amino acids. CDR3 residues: CASSETSRGGLNEQFF. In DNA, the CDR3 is TGCGCCAGCAGTGAGACCTCGAGGGGGGGCCTAAATGAGCAGTTCTTC.

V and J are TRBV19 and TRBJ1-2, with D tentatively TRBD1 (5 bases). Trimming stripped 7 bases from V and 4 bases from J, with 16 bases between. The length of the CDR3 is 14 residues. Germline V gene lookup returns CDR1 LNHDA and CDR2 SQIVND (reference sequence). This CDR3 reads CASTQGVVGYGYTF. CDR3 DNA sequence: TGTGCCAGTACCCAGGGCGTGGTCGGCTATGGCTACACCTTC.

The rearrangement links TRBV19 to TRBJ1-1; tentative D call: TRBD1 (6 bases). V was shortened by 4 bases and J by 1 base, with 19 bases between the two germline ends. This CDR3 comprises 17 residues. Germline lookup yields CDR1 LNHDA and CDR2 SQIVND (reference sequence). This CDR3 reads CASSTGNRAEKNTEAFF. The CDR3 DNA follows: TGTGCCAGTAGTACAGGTAACAGGGCTGAGAAGAACACTGAAGCTTTCTTT.